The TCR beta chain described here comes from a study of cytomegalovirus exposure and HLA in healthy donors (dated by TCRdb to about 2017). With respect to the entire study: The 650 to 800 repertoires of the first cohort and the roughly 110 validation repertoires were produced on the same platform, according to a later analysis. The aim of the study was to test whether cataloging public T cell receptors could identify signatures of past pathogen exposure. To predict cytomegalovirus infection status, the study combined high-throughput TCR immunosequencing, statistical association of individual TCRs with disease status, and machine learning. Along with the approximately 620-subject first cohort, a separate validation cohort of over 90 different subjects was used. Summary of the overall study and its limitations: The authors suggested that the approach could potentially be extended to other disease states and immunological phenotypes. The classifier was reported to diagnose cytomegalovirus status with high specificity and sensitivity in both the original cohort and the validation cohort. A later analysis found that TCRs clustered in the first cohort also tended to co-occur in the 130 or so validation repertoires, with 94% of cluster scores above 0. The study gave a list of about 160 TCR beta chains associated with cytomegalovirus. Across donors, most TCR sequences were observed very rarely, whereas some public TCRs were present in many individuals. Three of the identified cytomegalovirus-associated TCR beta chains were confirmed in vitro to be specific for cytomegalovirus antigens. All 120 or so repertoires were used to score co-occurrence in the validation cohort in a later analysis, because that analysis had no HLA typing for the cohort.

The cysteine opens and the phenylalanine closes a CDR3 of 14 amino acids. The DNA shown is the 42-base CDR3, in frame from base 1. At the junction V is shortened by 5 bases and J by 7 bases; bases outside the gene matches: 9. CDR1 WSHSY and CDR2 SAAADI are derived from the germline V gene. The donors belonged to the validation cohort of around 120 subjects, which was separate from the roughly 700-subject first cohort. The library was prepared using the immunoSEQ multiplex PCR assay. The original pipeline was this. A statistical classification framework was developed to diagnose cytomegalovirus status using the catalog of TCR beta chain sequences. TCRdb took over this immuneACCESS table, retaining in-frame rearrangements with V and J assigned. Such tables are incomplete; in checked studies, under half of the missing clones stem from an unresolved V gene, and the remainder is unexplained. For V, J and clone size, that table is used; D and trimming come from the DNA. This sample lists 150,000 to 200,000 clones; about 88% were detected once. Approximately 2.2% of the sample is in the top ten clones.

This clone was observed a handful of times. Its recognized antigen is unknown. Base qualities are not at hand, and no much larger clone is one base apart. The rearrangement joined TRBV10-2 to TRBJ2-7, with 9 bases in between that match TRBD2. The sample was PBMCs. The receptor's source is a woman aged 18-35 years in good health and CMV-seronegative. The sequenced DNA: TGCGCCAGCAGTAGGACTAGCGCATCGGGGGAGCAGTACTTC. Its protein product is CASSRTSASGEQYF.